Presented here are 8 T cell receptor beta chains from one specimen sequenced in a study of patients and donors after allogeneic stem cell transplantation. TCRdb re-derived calls from the RT-PCR reads in MiXCR, one entry per CDR3 protein. Of approximately 430,000 distinct CDR3 sequences listed, about a sixth are singletons. The sequenced sample consisted of blood, either unsorted or a sorted T cell fraction (not recorded which). All receptors come from a human donor who was either an allogeneic HSCT recipient or a stem cell or donor lymphocyte infusion donor (not recorded which). It is not recorded whose cells these are; they may come from a transplant donor.

This clonotype occurred many times. The V and J genes are TRBV5-1 and TRBJ2-1; 8 nucleotides line up with TRBD2. V trimming: 3 bases; J trimming: 5 bases; junction bases outside the gene matches: 4. Germline CDR1 reads SGHRS; CDR2 reads YFSETQ. The CDR3 has 14 residues. The CDR3, as DNA: TGCGCCAGCAGCTGGGGACTAGGGGACAATGAGCAGTTCTTC. The encoded protein is CASSWGLGDNEQFF. The full variable domain, rest sourced from reference TRBV5-1 and TRBJ2-1, is KAGVTQTPRYLIKTRGQQVTLSCSPISGHRSVSWYQQTPGQGLQFLFEYFSETQRNKGNFPGRFSGRQFSNSRSEMNVSTLELGDSALYLCASSWGLGDNEQFFGPGTRLTVL.

The chain recombines TRBV9 with TRBJ1-2; D not resolved. This CDR3 is 14 amino acids long. CDR1 is SGDLS, CDR2 YYNGEE, per germline. V was cut by 3 bases and J by 2 bases, with 11 bases left in between. The CDR3 is CASSAISENYGYTF. CDR3 sequence (DNA): TGTGCCAGCAGCGCAATCTCCGAAAACTATGGCTACACCTTC.

This clonotype was observed a few times. The chain uses TRBV20-1 and TRBJ1-2; no clear D gene. The CDR3 has 13 amino acids. Germline V gene sequence: CDR1 DFQATT, CDR2 SNEGSKA (reference sequence). Trimming removed 3 bases at V and 8 bases at J, with 16 bases between. The DNA of the CDR3 is TGCAGTGCTAGGTCGCCAGCTGGTGGAGGCTACACCTTC. It specifies CSARSPAGGGYTF.

A single count supports this clonotype. V gene TRBV4-2 combines with J gene TRBJ2-1, with D possibly matching TRBD2 (6 bases). V dropped 4 bases and J dropped 5 bases, with 15 bases sitting between them. This CDR3 has 15 residues. From germline, CDR1 is LGHNA and CDR2 YNFKEQ. The CDR3 DNA reads as TGTGCCAGCAGCCGGGAGGATATGGGTAACAATGAGCAGTTCTTC. Its translation is CASSREDMGNNEQFF.

V and J are TRBV9 and TRBJ2-3; 12 bases align to TRBD2. With 4 bases clipped from V and 7 bases from J, the junction kept 10 bases outside the gene matches. CDR3 length equals 16 residues. Germline CDR1 reads SGDLS; CDR2 reads YYNGEE. The chain's CDR3 is CASSPNLAGGPHTQYF. In DNA, the CDR3 is TGTGCCAGCAGCCCGAACCTAGCGGGGGGGCCCCATACGCAGTATTTT.

The rearrangement uses TRBV5-1 and TRBJ2-3, with D uncertain. The CDR3 extends over 14 amino acids. The germline V gene encodes CDR1 SGHRS and CDR2 YFSETQ. The germline V and J ends were trimmed by 7 bases and 3 bases, with 15 bases remaining between them. The CDR3 DNA is TGCGCCAGCCACCTCCCGGATAGGACAGATACGCAGTATTTT. This sequence encodes CASHLPDRTDTQYF.

Details on this clonotype: This may stem from a read error, because a much larger clone lies one nucleotide away. This sequence joins TRBV11-2 and TRBJ2-5, with TRBD2 matching over 8 bases. V was pared by 1 base and J by 5 bases, with 9 bases of the junction left unmatched. The CDR3 consists of 16 residues. Per germline, CDR1 SGHAT and CDR2 FQNNGV. This CDR3 reads CASSLVVRGGMETQYF. For the CDR3, the DNA is TGTGCCAGCAGCTTAGTTGTCCGGGGGGGCATGGAGACCCAGTACTTC.

This chain uses TRBV7-2 with TRBJ2-3; possibly TRBD2 for D (6 bases). There are 15 residues in the CDR3. V lost 0 bases and J lost 4, with 11 bases in between. The germline V gene has CDR1 SGHTA and CDR2 FQGNSA. CDR3 residues: CASSLAGTGADTQYF. Written as DNA, the CDR3 is TGTGCCAGCAGCTTAGCAGGGACTGGCGCAGATACGCAGTATTTT.